This TCR beta chain comes out of a study of blood T cell repertoires in COVID-19. Turning to the study itself: Samples representing acute and convalescent COVID-19 were sourced from the United States, Italy and Spain. T cells, B-cell-depleted T cells, or PBMCs supplied cDNA or gDNA.

In the authors' methods: The authors estimated nucleated cell counts from reference gene primer amplification. TCRdb's copy holds only in-frame clones and misses some; the assay was immunoSEQ multiplex PCR. V, J and clone size were drawn from that table, and D and trimming were deduced from the DNA. The sample shows fewer than 250,000 clones, less than 80% of them seen only once. This TCR came from a woman between 50 and 59 years old with acute or convalescent COVID-19. Sequencing input: peripheral blood.

The CDR3 region is CASRVASETQYF. CDR3 nucleotides: TGTGCCAGCAGGGTAGCGTCGGAGACCCAGTACTTC. J is TRBJ2-5 and V is TRBV2; possible D gene TRBD2, 5 bases. Trimming removed 6 bases at V and 5 bases at J, with 10 bases between. This CDR3 is 12 amino acids long. Per germline, CDR1 SNHLY and CDR2 FYNNEI.